This passage covers 10 T cell receptor beta chains from one sample sequenced in a study of cytomegalovirus exposure and HLA in healthy donors. The study ran its PCR with 60 Vbeta and 13 Jbeta primers. Produced via immunoSEQ multiplex PCR; TCRdb's table is partial and in-frame only. Of around 130,000 clones in the sample, over 75% were seen once. Source material: PBMCs. These receptors were obtained from a man between 35 and 55 years old in good health and CMV-seronegative.

This clone was found once. This sequence joins TRBV10-1 and TRBJ1-1; D is unclear. The V end lost 8 bases, the J end lost 2 bases, and 12 bases lay between the germline ends. The CDR3 totals 13 residues. Germline values: CDR1 WNHNN, CDR2 SYGVQD (reference sequence). CDR3 DNA sequence: TGCGCCAGCTCTTTGGCGGGCAACACTGAAGCTTTCTTT. Its translation: CASSLAGNTEAFF.

V is TRBV19 and J is TRBJ1-2; maybe TRBD1 (6 bases). V gave up 4 bases and J gave up 0 bases, with 15 bases separating them. This CDR3 is built from 16 residues. Germline CDR1 and CDR2: LNHDA and SQIVND (reference sequence). The CDR3 DNA reads TGTGCCAGTAGTAAATTGACAGGAAATTCTAACTATGGCTACACCTTC. Encoded protein: CASSKLTGNSNYGYTF.

The rearrangement links TRBV6-5 to TRBJ2-5; TRBD1 aligns across 9 bases. Gene TRBJ2-7 matches the end of the DNA better, so the J call may be wrong. The length of the CDR3 is 14 residues. Per germline, CDR1 MNHEY and CDR2 SVGAGI. Here the CDR3 reads CASRGTGRSYEQYF. Written as DNA, the CDR3 is TGTGCCAGCAGGGGGACAGGGAGATCCTACGAGCAGTACTTC.

The chain uses TRBV5-1 and TRBJ1-6; maybe TRBD1 (5 bases). Germline assignment: CDR1 SGHRS and CDR2 YFSETQ. V was cut by 0 bases and J by 7 bases, with 11 bases left in between. The CDR3 consists of 15 residues. The CDR3 sequence: CASSLGRVRNSPLHF. The CDR3 region has the DNA TGCGCCAGCAGCTTGGGCAGGGTGAGAAATTCACCCCTCCACTTT.

In regard to this clone: One junction end does not reproduce the germline sequence, and a read error may be involved. The identical CDR3 is also encoded by other nucleotide sequences in the sample. This sequence joins TRBV27 and TRBJ1-1; the D gene is possibly TRBD1 (6 bases). This CDR3 is 14 amino acids long. Germline V CDR1 and CDR2: MNHEY, SMNVEV (reference sequence). In DNA form, the CDR3 reads TGTGCCAGCAGTCGAACAGACGGGACAACTGAAGCCTTCTTT. The encoded protein is CASSRTDGTTEAFF.

This sequence joins TRBV9 and TRBJ2-2, with 8 bases that match TRBD2. Unmatched junction bases numbered 7, after V lost 0 bases and J lost 0 bases. The V gene's germline CDR1 is SGDLS and CDR2 YYNGEE. This CDR3 contains 18 residues. CDR3 DNA sequence: TGTGCCAGCAGCGTAGAGGTAGCGGGATATACGAACACCGGGGAGCTGTTTTTT. This encodes CASSVEVAGYTNTGELFF. Drawing the rest from reference TRBV9 and TRBJ2-2, the complete variable domain is DSGVTQTPKHLITATGQRVTLRCSPRSGDLSVYWYQQSLDQGLQFLIQYYNGEERAKGNILERFSAQQFPDLHSELNLSSLELGDSALYFCASSVEVAGYTNTGELFFGEGSRLTVL.

The chain links TRBV11-2 to TRBJ1-1; the D is unclear. The germline CDR1 and CDR2 sequences are SGHAT and FQNNGV. The V and J ends lost 5 bases and 5 bases respectively, with 12 bases between them. CDR3 length equals 13 residues. The CDR3: CASSLRGLTEAFF. CDR3 DNA sequence: TGTGCCAGCAGCCTCCGTGGCTTAACTGAAGCTTTCTTT.

V gene TRBV11-1 combines with J gene TRBJ2-2, with D possibly TRBD1 on 6 matching bases. The CDR3 length is 15 residues. The germline V and J ends were trimmed by 1 base and 0 bases, with 6 bases remaining between them. CDR1 and CDR2 (germline): SGHAT, FQDESV (reference sequence). The DNA for the CDR3 is TGTGCCAGCAGCTTAGGGACAGCGAACACCGGGGAGCTGTTTTTT. It translates to CASSLGTANTGELFF.

The chain recombines TRBV7-6 with TRBJ2-5, with D perhaps matching TRBD1 (6 bases). The DNA end is a closer match to TRBJ2-7, so the J assignment may be wrong. The CDR3 sequence is 14 residues long. Germline V gene sequence: CDR1 SGHVS, CDR2 FNYEAQ. The CDR3, as DNA: TGTGCCAGCGCTCAGGGGCACAGGCCTTACGAGCAGTACTTC. Protein: CASAQGHRPYEQYF.

V usage is TRBV19 and J usage is TRBJ2-1, with 8 bases matching TRBD2. V lost 3 bases to trimming and J lost 4 bases; unmatched junction nucleotides: 17. The CDR3 loop spans 19 amino acids. Per the germline V gene, CDR1 is LNHDA and CDR2 is SQIVND (reference sequence). CDR3: CASSMPVSGTSSWYNEQFF. CDR3 nucleotide sequence: TGTGCCAGTAGTATGCCAGTTAGCGGGACTTCTTCGTGGTACAATGAGCAGTTCTTC.